These 15 T cell receptor beta chains share one sample of origin, sequenced in a study of blood T cell repertoires in COVID-19. Only in-frame clones appear in the TCRdb table, and some are missing; sequencing was by immunoSEQ multiplex PCR. The sample carries some 200,000 clones, 85% to 90% recorded once. The sample comprised peripheral blood. The source of these receptors is a man aged 45 to 65 with acute or convalescent COVID-19.

This chain connects TRBV27 to TRBJ1-4; D unresolved. The CDR3 sequence is 15 residues long. Between the trimmed V and J ends, which lost 5 bases and 6 bases, there was a span of 16 bases. Per the germline V gene, CDR1 is MNHEY and CDR2 is SMNVEV (reference sequence). The CDR3 loop is CASSPRYSTDEKLFF. The CDR3 bases are TGTGCCAGCAGTCCTCGCTACAGTACTGATGAAAAACTGTTTTTT.

This clone appeared once. Relative to the germline gene, one junction end is altered; a read error may explain this. The J gene is TRBJ1-6, the V gene TRBV3-1 (or the pseudogene TRBV3-2); D gene unclear. Looked up from germline, CDR1 is LGHDT and CDR2 is YNNKEL (reference sequence). The CDR3 contains 14 residues. In DNA, the CDR3 is TGTGCCAGCAGTGCCAGGCGGGCGAATTCACCCCTTCACTTT. Translated: CASSARRANSPLHF.

The chain employs TRBV5-1 and TRBJ2-7; D not certain. Germline values: CDR1 SGHRS, CDR2 YFSETQ. The CDR3 extends over 15 amino acids. V was trimmed by 0 bases and J by 5 bases, leaving 15 bases between them. The CDR3 DNA sequence: TGCGCCAGCAGCTTGGCCCCCCCCTCGGTGGACGAGCAGTACTTC. Encoded protein: CASSLAPPSVDEQYF.

This chain links TRBV6-1 with TRBJ2-7, with D uncertain. Per germline, CDR1 MNHNS and CDR2 SASEGT. V gave up 2 bases and J gave up 3 bases, with 8 bases separating them. The CDR3 loop spans 13 amino acids. In DNA, the CDR3 is TGTGCCAGCAGTGAAATCCGAGTCTACGAGCAGTACTTC. Translation: CASSEIRVYEQYF.

The V call is TRBV15, the J call TRBJ1-5; D not certain. V was clipped by 0 bases and J by 9 bases, with 9 bases between them. The CDR3 runs 13 residues. Germline CDR1 LNHNV, CDR2 YYDKDF (reference sequence). The CDR3 DNA reads as TGTGCCACCAGCAGAGACAGGTCCCGGCCCCAGCATTTT. Its protein is CATSRDRSRPQHF. The entire variable domain, with the rest obtained from reference TRBV15 and TRBJ1-5, is as follows: DAMVIQNPRYQVTQFGKPVTLSCSQTLNHNVMYWYQQKSSQAPKLLFHYYDKDFNNEADTPDNFQSRRPNTSFCFLDIRSPGLGDTAMYLCATSRDRSRPQHFGDGTRLSIL.

This clone came up a few times. Other DNA sequences in the same sample also yield this CDR3. The V and J genes are TRBV12-3 or TRBV12-4 and TRBJ1-5; D remains unclear. The CDR3 consists of 13 residues. V dropped 3 bases and J dropped 4 bases, with 7 bases sitting between them. CDR3 DNA sequence: TGTGCCAGCAGTTTCAATTTTAATCAGCCCCAGCATTTT. This codes for CASSFNFNQPQHF.

J is TRBJ2-7 and V is TRBV3-1 (or the pseudogene TRBV3-2), with 10 bases aligning to TRBD2. Germline loops: CDR1 LGHDT, CDR2 YNNKEL (reference sequence). Trimming cost V 0 bases and J 6 bases; bases outside gene matches: 5. The CDR3 is 15 residues long. CDR3 in DNA: TGTGCCAGCAGCCAAGACGCTAGCGGGGGCTCCGAGCAGTACTTC. Translation gives CASSQDASGGSEQYF.

The chain recombines TRBV10-1 with TRBJ1-4; TRBD1 is a possible D gene (6 bases). The V and J ends lost 5 bases and 3 bases respectively, with 10 bases between them. The CDR3 runs to 14 residues. CDR1 WNHNN and CDR2 SYGVQD come from the germline V gene (reference sequence). The CDR3 sequence: CASSKQGANEKLFF. The CDR3 coding sequence is TGCGCCAGCAGTAAACAGGGAGCTAATGAAAAACTGTTTTTT.

The chain links TRBV5-1 to TRBJ2-5; TRBD2 matches 12 bases. With 4 bases clipped from V and 0 bases from J, the junction kept 7 bases outside the gene matches. From germline, CDR1 is SGHRS and CDR2 YFSETQ. This CDR3 has 17 residues. The DNA of the CDR3 is TGCGCCAGCAGCCTCACTAGCGGGGGGACGTACCAAGAGACCCAGTACTTC. Its protein product is CASSLTSGGTYQETQYF.

The CDR3 DNA is TGTGCCAGCAGTTATGGGCGGGGGGCCAACGAGCAGTACTTC. This translates into CASSYGRGANEQYF. This chain connects TRBV6-5 to TRBJ2-7, with 8 bases identical to TRBD2. The ends lost 3 bases at V and 5 bases at J; junction bases unmatched: 6. There are 14 residues in the CDR3. Germline CDR1 reads MNHEY; CDR2 reads SVGAGI.

The gene calls are TRBV5-1 and TRBJ2-1, with 7 bases matching TRBD1. The CDR3 length is 15 residues. Germline V gene lookup returns CDR1 SGHRS and CDR2 YFSETQ. The V gene end was trimmed by 4 bases and the J gene end by 4 bases; junction bases not matched to a gene: 8. The CDR3 loop is CASSPTGQSYNEQFF. The CDR3 nucleotides read TGCGCCAGCAGCCCTACGGGACAGTCGTACAATGAGCAGTTCTTC. Filled out from reference TRBV5-1 and TRBJ2-1, the complete variable domain reads KAGVTQTPRYLIKTRGQQVTLSCSPISGHRSVSWYQQTPGQGLQFLFEYFSETQRNKGNFPGRFSGRQFSNSRSEMNVSTLELGDSALYLCASSPTGQSYNEQFFGPGTRLTVL.

This rearrangement joins TRBV2 to TRBJ1-4; tentative D call: TRBD1 (6 bases). CDR3 length: 15 amino acids. Trimming removed 7 bases at V and 7 bases at J, with 19 bases between. The germline V gene has CDR1 SNHLY and CDR2 FYNNEI. The CDR3 loop is CASTHRGDIGEKLFF. The DNA of the CDR3 is TGTGCCAGCACCCACCGGGGGGACATCGGTGAAAAACTGTTTTTT.

The V gene is TRBV10-3, the J gene TRBJ2-7, with D possibly TRBD1 on 6 matching bases. The CDR3 totals 15 residues. The V end lost 4 bases, the J end lost 4 bases, and 17 bases lay between the germline ends. CDR1 is ENHRY, CDR2 SYGVKD, per germline. The CDR3 sequence: CAISGDTGSGYEQYF. The CDR3, as DNA: TGTGCCATCAGTGGGGATACAGGGTCGGGGTACGAGCAGTACTTC.

This chain uses TRBV19 with TRBJ1-1; 10 nucleotides match TRBD1. With V trimmed by 10 bases and J by 1 base, 9 bases remained unmatched. This CDR3 is built from 15 residues. The germline V gene has CDR1 LNHDA and CDR2 SQIVND (reference sequence). CDR3 residues: CATARDRGSNTEAFF. In DNA form, the CDR3 reads TGTGCCACCGCTCGGGACAGGGGATCGAACACTGAAGCTTTCTTT.

The chain is built from TRBV7-3 and TRBJ2-5; TRBD1 agrees at 8 bases. The CDR3 runs 13 residues. Germline V gene sequence: CDR1 SGHTA, CDR2 FQGTGA. The ends lost 7 bases at V and 5 bases at J; junction bases unmatched: 6. As DNA, the CDR3 is TGTGCCAGCAATCAGGGGGCGGTGGAGACCCAGTACTTC. This encodes CASNQGAVETQYF. Complete variable domain (other parts from reference TRBV7-3 and TRBJ2-5): GAGVSQTPSNKVTEKGKYVELRCDPISGHTALYWYRQSLGQGPEFLIYFQGTGAADDSGLPNDRFFAVRPEGSVSTLKIQRTERGDSAVYLCASNQGAVETQYFGPGTRLLVL.